One and the same sample provided the 13 T cell receptor beta chains below, sequenced in a study of blood T cells in healthy people across ages (dated by TCRdb to between 2014 and 2017). Library preparation employed 5' RACE. For sequencing, an Illumina HiSeq 2500 was employed. A second PCR of about 7 to 12 cycles was performed with a sample-barcoded 5' primer and a J-beta primer mix. The public sequencing data were trimmed at Q25 with fastp and processed into clonotypes with MiXCR by TCRdb, which kept only in-frame beta chains. Entries that share a CDR3 protein sequence are merged under the most common genes and DNA. The sample data list 600,000 or so distinct CDR3 sequences, and approximately 30% of these were observed just once. The top ten hold approximately 14% of the sample. The sequencing input was blood. The receptors here all came from a woman aged 80 or older in good health.

The genes are TRBV7-2 and TRBJ2-3; possibly TRBD2 for D (7 bases). Germline V gives CDR1 SGHTA, CDR2 FQGNSA. The V end was cut by 0 bases, the J end by 6 bases, with 13 bases between. The CDR3 contains 15 residues. The CDR3 sequence: CASSLAGGEVDTQYF. For the CDR3, the DNA is TGTGCCAGCAGCTTAGCAGGGGGGGAGGTGGATACGCAGTATTTT.

The rearrangement joins TRBV5-5 to TRBJ1-1, with D perhaps matching TRBD1 (6 bases). Trimming removed 2 bases from V and 4 bases from J, with 12 bases in between. Germline assignment: CDR1 SGHKS and CDR2 YYEKEE (reference sequence). This CDR3 is 14 amino acids long. In DNA form, the CDR3 reads TGTGCCAGCAGCTTACTGGACAGAGGCACTGAAGCTTTCTTT. Its protein is CASSLLDRGTEAFF.

The gene calls are TRBV5-1 and TRBJ1-1; 10 bases are shared with TRBD1. In germline, CDR1 is SGHRS, CDR2 YFSETQ. V shed 4 bases and J 4 bases; nucleotides not matched to a gene: 7. This CDR3 region has 15 residues. CDR3 sequence: CASSGTGAGGTEAFF. The CDR3 DNA sequence: TGCGCCAGCAGCGGGACAGGGGCGGGGGGCACTGAAGCTTTCTTT.

A word on this clonotype: A much larger clone is a single base away; this may be a read error. CDR3 region: CACSPQRSYEQYF. As DNA, the CDR3 is TGTGCCTGCAGCCCACAGCGTTCCTACGAGCAGTACTTC. The rearrangement joins TRBV5-6 to TRBJ2-7; D remains ambiguous. Per germline, CDR1 SGHDT and CDR2 YYEEEE. The CDR3 runs 13 residues.

This clonotype was detected many times. A single base separates this from a much larger clone, so it may be a read error. This sequence joins TRBV20-1 and TRBJ2-1; weak D call: TRBD2 (6 bases). The J call may be incorrect, as the DNA end agrees better with TRBJ2-7. Germline-derived CDR1 and CDR2 are DFQATT and SNEGSKA (reference sequence). This CDR3 has 16 amino acids. CDR3 DNA: TGCAGTGCTAGAGATACGTCCCGGGGGTCCTACAATGAGCAGTACTTC. It yields the protein CSARDTSRGSYNEQYF.

The J gene is TRBJ2-5, the V gene TRBV7-2; weak D call: TRBD2 (6 bases). Germline-derived CDR1 and CDR2 are SGHTA and FQGNSA. Trimming left V 1 base short and J 1 base short, with 13 bases between. This CDR3 region has 16 residues. The CDR3 DNA reads TGTGCCAGCAGCTTAGGTTTGGGGGGAGGCCAAGAGACCCAGTACTTC. Translation gives CASSLGLGGGQETQYF.

J is TRBJ2-4 and V is TRBV7-2; D is unresolved. The J call may be faulty, since TRBJ2-5 better matches the DNA end. Germline V gene sequence: CDR1 SGHTA, CDR2 FQGNSA. This CDR3 is 14 amino acids long. Here the CDR3 reads CATNRVGDAETQYF. For the CDR3, the DNA is TGTGCCACCAATCGAGTGGGTGATGCGGAGACCCAGTACTTC.

This clonotype was found many times. The chain recombines TRBV20-1 with TRBJ2-5; perhaps TRBD1 as D (6 bases). Germline CDR1 DFQATT, CDR2 SNEGSKA (reference sequence). The CDR3 extends over 14 amino acids. Trimming cost V 5 bases and J 5 bases, with 18 bases left between them. CDR3 coding DNA: TGCAGTGCTGAAACAGGGCCCGCCGGGGAGACCCAGTACTTC. This encodes CSAETGPAGETQYF.

This clonotype occurred many times. The V call is TRBV28, the J call TRBJ1-6; 8 bases match TRBD1. Germline V gene lookup returns CDR1 MDHEN and CDR2 SYDVKM. The ends lost 3 bases at V and 2 bases at J; junction bases unmatched: 3. The CDR3 is 16 amino acids. CDR3 residues: CASSFQGATYNSPLHF. The CDR3 DNA is TGTGCCAGCAGTTTTCAGGGGGCAACCTATAATTCACCCCTCCACTTT.

Concerning this clonotype: This clone may be a read error of a much larger clone one base away. V gene TRBV7-2 combines with J gene TRBJ1-2; D might be TRBD1 (5 bases). The CDR3 totals 12 residues. V was pared by 4 bases and J by 8 bases, with 11 bases between. Germline-derived CDR1 and CDR2 are SGHTA and FQGNSA. Written as DNA, the CDR3 is TGTGCCAGCAGCTCCAAGAGGGGCGGCTACACCTTC. It specifies CASSSKRGGYTF.

V and J are TRBV30 and TRBJ2-6, with D uncertain. Germline CDR1 is GTSNPN and CDR2 is SVGIG (reference sequence). The CDR3 consists of 13 residues. V was pared by 0 bases and J by 3 bases, with 3 bases between. CDR3 sequence: CAWSVGGANVLTF. The DNA for the CDR3 is TGTGCCTGGAGTGTAGGTGGGGCCAACGTCCTGACTTTC.

This clonotype was seen a handful of times. One end of the junction varies from germline; a read error may be responsible. This chain joins TRBV24-1 and TRBJ2-4; TRBD1 matches at 9 bases. Germline V gene sequence: CDR1 KGHDR, CDR2 SFDVKD. CDR3 length: 20 amino acids. CDR3 in amino acids: CTTSALRDRDYNLAKNIQYF. The CDR3 DNA follows: TGTACCACCAGTGCCTTGAGGGACAGGGATTACAATTTAGCCAAAAACATTCAGTACTTC.

Ten or more counts support this clonotype. The V gene is TRBV6-1, the J gene TRBJ1-5; D possibly corresponds to TRBD1 (6 bases). CDR3 length: 13 amino acids. Germline-derived CDR1 and CDR2 are MNHNS and SASEGT. The V and J ends lost 2 bases and 6 bases respectively, with 8 bases between them. This chain's CDR3 is CASSEQGIQPQHF. In DNA, the CDR3 is TGTGCCAGCAGTGAACAGGGGATTCAGCCCCAGCATTTT.